Sequencing of this TCR beta chain was carried out in a study of beta chain features in type 1 diabetes. For the study at large: What patients shared with healthy donors was a similar profile of age, gender and cell yields. Study-wide results and caveats: For Type 1 diabetes patients, all four CD4+ subsets carried TCRB CDR3s that were moderately but significantly shorter.

This clone was counted only a few times. Its antigen is not identified. CDR3 length: 20 amino acids. Germline V gene lookup returns CDR1 MNHEY and CDR2 SMNVEV (reference sequence). V was shortened by 2 bases and J by 1 base, with 24 bases between the two germline ends. The sequenced template was cDNA made from the entire isolated RNA. Clones were sequenced by immunoSEQ multiplex PCR, and TCRdb holds only the in-frame ones, with some missing. The data hold just over 600,000 clones, with around 16% observed a single time. CD4+ cells of the naive, central memory, regulatory and stem cell-like memory types were sorted via CD45RO/CCR7/CD25/CD127/CD95/CD27.

The chain uses TRBV27 and TRBJ2-1; D may match TRBD1 or TRBD2 (6 bases each). The sequence was collected from a man between 18 and 29 years old in good health. Sequencing was performed on naive CD4+ T cells from blood. The CDR3 sequence is CASSLGPGGLIRQSYNEQFF. The DNA for the CDR3 is TGTGCCAGCAGTTTAGGGCCCGGGGGCCTCATTAGACAGTCCTACAATGAGCAGTTCTTC.